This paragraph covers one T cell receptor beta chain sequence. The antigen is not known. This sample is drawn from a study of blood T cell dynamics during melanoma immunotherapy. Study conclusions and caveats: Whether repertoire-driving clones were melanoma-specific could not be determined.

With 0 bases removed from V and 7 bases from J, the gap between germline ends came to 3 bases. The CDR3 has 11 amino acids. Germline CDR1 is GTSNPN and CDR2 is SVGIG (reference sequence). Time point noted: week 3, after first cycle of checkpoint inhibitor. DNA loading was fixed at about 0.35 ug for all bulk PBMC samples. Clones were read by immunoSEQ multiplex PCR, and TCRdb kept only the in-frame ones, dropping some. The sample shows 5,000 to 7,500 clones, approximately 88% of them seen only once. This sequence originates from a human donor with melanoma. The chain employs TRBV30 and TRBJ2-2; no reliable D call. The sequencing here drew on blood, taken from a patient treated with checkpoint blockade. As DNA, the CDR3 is TGTGCCTGGAGTGTCGTCGGGGAGCTGTTTTTT. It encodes CAWSVVGELFF.